This T cell receptor beta chain was sequenced for a study of blood T cell repertoires in COVID-19. Study context: Acute-phase and convalescent COVID-19 samples originated in the United States, Italy and Spain. The analysed material was cDNA or gDNA that came from T cells, B-cell-depleted T cells, or PBMCs.

Original methodology: Estimation of nucleated cell counts relied on the amplification of reference gene primers. TCRdb's copy holds only in-frame clones and misses some; the assay was immunoSEQ multiplex PCR. From that table come the V and J calls and clone size; the DNA was used to work out D and trimming. The sample lists about 180,000 clones, approximately 84% occurring once. Germline V gives CDR1 MNHEY, CDR2 SVGAGI. The CDR3 covers 14 residues. V was clipped by 6 bases and J by 3 bases, with 11 bases between them. Participants had their cohort set by participant-reported clinical history. The sequence was obtained from a middle-aged woman with acute COVID-19. The chain carries TRBV6-5 and TRBJ2-2, with TRBD1 as a possible D gene (5 bases). Material for sequencing was PBMCs or T cells enriched from blood (not recorded which). The CDR3 loop reads CASRGPVDTGELFF. The DNA for the CDR3 is TGTGCCAGCAGGGGGCCGGTCGACACCGGGGAGCTGTTTTTT.